The text below deals with one TCR beta chain. Antigen: not known. The sample carries other DNA sequences with the same CDR3. The V gene end was trimmed by 4 bases and the J gene end by 6 bases; junction bases not matched to a gene: 7. Germline CDR1 is SGDLS and CDR2 is YYNGEE. This CDR3 comprises 15 residues. This entry comes from a study of graft-versus-host responses after intestinal transplantation. This table comes from immunoSEQ multiplex PCR, and its TCRdb copy is limited to in-frame clones, with some not included. Altogether about 51,000 clones are present, about 90% being singletons, with the ten largest covering 0.62%.

This TCR derives from a human donor who was the organ donor for an intestinal transplant. Source: unstimulated CD4+ T cells sorted from spleen or lymph node cells, taken before transplant. V usage is TRBV9 and J usage is TRBJ2-2; 9 nucleotides align to TRBD1. The DNA for the CDR3 is TGTGCCAGCAGCCTAAGGACAGGGGAGGCCGGGGAGCTGTTTTTT. It codes for CASSLRTGEAGELFF.